This TCR beta chain was identified in a study of identical twins. The study's findings and limits: Beta clonotypes that were abundant in cord blood contained fewer insertions, a pattern absent from memory repertoires.

Points on this clonotype: What it recognizes is unknown.

Template switching (which added a universal primer site) was used, and cDNA carried unique molecular identifiers. Via MiXCR, TCRdb re-called the 5' RACE reads, giving one row per CDR3 protein. The table shows 1.5 million to 2 million distinct CDR3 sequences, with less than 40% occurring only once. Trimming left V 2 bases short and J 9 bases short, with 14 bases between. CDR1 is MDHEN, CDR2 SYDVKM, per germline. CDR3 length equals 13 residues. The sample was cord blood. The J gene is TRBJ2-7, the V gene TRBV28; D remains unclear. The sequence was obtained from a newborn girl in good health. The CDR3 spells CASSLQLSHVQYF. As DNA, the CDR3 is TGTGCCAGCAGTTTACAGCTTTCCCACGTGCAGTACTTC.